This entry concerns a single T cell receptor beta chain. Antigen specificity is unknown. Method: immunoSEQ multiplex PCR; TCRdb's copy keeps in-frame clones and lacks some. The profile shows 300,000 to 400,000 clones, around 90% of them singletons. The source of the sample is a study of shared clonotypes between healthy human individuals. Study context: There were three CD4 naive, three CD4 memory, two CD8 naive and one CD8 memory plates per donor.

Notes on the study in general: Larger richness was generally estimated for naive than memory subsets.

From germline, CDR1 is MDHEN and CDR2 SYDVKM. Trimming took off 2 bases at V and 5 bases at J, with 13 bases between the two ends. The CDR3 is 14 amino acids. The rearrangement links TRBV28 to TRBJ2-7; the D gene is possibly TRBD2 (5 bases). The material sequenced was memory CD8+ T cells sorted from blood. Documented subset: CD45RO+ cells pooled with CCR7-negative TemRA cells. This TCR was recovered from a young man in good health. The DNA of the CDR3 is TGTGCCAGCAGTTTAGAGGGCGCGCACCACGAGCAGTACTTC. Translation: CASSLEGAHHEQYF.